These T cell receptor beta chains were read from a single sample in a study of T cells after yellow fever vaccination. TCRdb passed the 5' RACE reads through MiXCR, listing each CDR3 protein once. There are 150,000 or so distinct CDR3 sequences in the sample; 5.5% to 7.5% occur only once, and approximately 2.5% lies in the top ten. The sample here was CD4+ T cells sorted from PBMCs, taken 5 days after the first yellow fever vaccination. The origin of the receptors is a man between 18 and 29 years old who received the YFV17D yellow fever vaccine. CDR3s include the opening cysteine and the closing phenylalanine or tryptophan. A D gene is named only where the DNA matches it firmly. Size tells how often a clone was seen (once, few, many) or the class of an expanded clone, and some rows leave it out.

cdr3_nt cdr3_aa clone_size v_call d_call j_call
TGTGCCAGCAGTGGTCCGACGACAGGAGGGCCCCAGCATTTT CASSGPTTGGPQHF many TRBV2 . TRBJ1-5
TGCAGCGTTGTCTACCCGCGGGAGACCCAGTACTTC CSVVYPRETQYF . TRBV29-1 . TRBJ2-5
TGTGCCAGCAGTGAGGGCCGGCAGGGGATATCACCCCTCCACTTT CASSEGRQGISPLHF many TRBV25-1 . TRBJ1-6
TGCGCCAGCAGCTTGTCGGCTCAAAATACCCTCTATGGCTACACCTTC CASSLSAQNTLYGYTF many TRBV5-1 . TRBJ1-2
TGTGCCAGCAGCCCCTACAGGGGGCACGAGCAGTACTTC CASSPYRGHEQYF many TRBV3-1 TRBD1 TRBJ2-7
TGCGCCAGCAGCCAACCATCAGGGGGCCTTTACAATGAGCAGTTCTTC CASSQPSGGLYNEQFF few TRBV4-1 TRBD1 TRBJ2-1
TGTGCCAGCAGCTTCGGGTATGGCTACACCTTC CASSFGYGYTF . TRBV7-2 . TRBJ1-2
TGTGCCAGCAGCATCGACGGATTCTCCTACGAGCAGTACTTC CASSIDGFSYEQYF . TRBV6-2/TRBV6-3 . TRBJ2-7
TGTGCCAGCAGCGCCCCTGCGGAAAAGCTGTTTTTT CASSAPAEKLFF few TRBV28 . TRBJ2-2
TGTGCCAGCAGCTTCGGTCTTTTTGATACGCAGTATTTT CASSFGLFDTQYF . TRBV7-2 . TRBJ2-3
TGTGCCAGCAGTTACTCGTATGACACCTACGAGCAGTACTTC CASSYSYDTYEQYF . TRBV6-5 . TRBJ2-7
TGTGCCAGCAGCTGGGACCTTACTTCCGAGCAGTACTTC CASSWDLTSEQYF . TRBV7-8 . TRBJ2-7
TGTGCCAGCAGCTTTAGCAGGGGACATAATGAAAAACTGTTTTTT CASSFSRGHNEKLFF . TRBV7-9 . TRBJ1-4
TGTGCCAGCAGCGGTTCGGGACTAACAGATACGCAGTATTTT CASSGSGLTDTQYF . TRBV9 TRBD2 TRBJ2-3
TGCAGTGCTAGAGATCGGTGGGGGGCCTTGTCCTACAATGAGCAGTTCTTC CSARDRWGALSYNEQFF many TRBV20-1 . TRBJ2-1
TGCGCCAGCAGTCAACGAAAACCAGGGGGGGAGACCCAGTACTTC CASSQRKPGGETQYF few TRBV23-1 . TRBJ2-5